This TCR beta chain was retrieved from a study of blood T cells in healthy people across ages. The CDR3 extends over 14 amino acids. CDR1 is MDHEN, CDR2 SYDVKM, per germline. Trimming cost V 1 base and J 6 bases, with 13 bases left between them. Total RNA, at least 5.5 micrograms per sample, was extracted from PBMCs. This clonotype was recorded once. The target antigen is unknown. Whole-study findings and limits: Any changes in expanded clonotypes were possibly confounded, as donor CMV status remained unknown. Higher diversity and more naive CD4+ cells were features of long-lived donors, compared to aged donors.

Sample-barcoded 5' priming and a J-beta primer mix drove a second PCR of 7 to 11 cycles. In TCRdb, the 5' RACE reads were re-called with MiXCR into one record per CDR3 protein. The table has hundreds of thousands of distinct CDR3 sequences, about 54% seen once. The TCR comes from a man aged 55 to 69 in good health. Specimen: blood. V and J are TRBV28 and TRBJ2-7; D perhaps matches TRBD2 (5 bases). The CDR3 DNA follows: TGTGCCAGCAGTTTATCTTGGCTAGCCGCCGAGCAGTACTTC. It encodes CASSLSWLAAEQYF.